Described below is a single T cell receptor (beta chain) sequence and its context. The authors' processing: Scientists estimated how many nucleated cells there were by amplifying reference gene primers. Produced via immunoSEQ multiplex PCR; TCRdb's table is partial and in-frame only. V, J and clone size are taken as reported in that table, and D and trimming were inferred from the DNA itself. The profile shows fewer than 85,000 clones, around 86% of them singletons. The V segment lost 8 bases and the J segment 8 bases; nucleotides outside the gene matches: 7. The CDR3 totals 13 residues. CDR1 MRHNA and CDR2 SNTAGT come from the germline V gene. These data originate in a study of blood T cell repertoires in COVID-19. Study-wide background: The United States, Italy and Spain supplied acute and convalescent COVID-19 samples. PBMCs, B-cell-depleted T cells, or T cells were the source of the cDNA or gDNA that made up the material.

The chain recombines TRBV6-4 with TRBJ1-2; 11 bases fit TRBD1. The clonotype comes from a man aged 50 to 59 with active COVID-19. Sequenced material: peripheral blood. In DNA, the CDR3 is TGTGCCAGCTCACCGGACAGGGGGCTGGGCTACACCTTC. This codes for CASSPDRGLGYTF.